At least ten counts were recorded for the clone carrying this T cell receptor (beta chain). This sample was included in a study of neurological immune-mediated disorders. Stated time point: technical triplicate 1. Unsorted libraries were prepared from 2 million PBMCs held at -80 C. TCRdb reprocessed the 5' RACE reads via MiXCR and lists one record per CDR3 protein. The sample lists fewer than 50,000 distinct CDR3 sequences, over 8.5% occurring once. Germline lookup yields CDR1 SGHNT and CDR2 YENEEA. V was shortened by 0 bases and J by 8 bases, with 13 bases between the two germline ends. This CDR3 region has 14 residues.

The sample consisted of PBMCs. The origin of this receptor is a man in his 60s with HTLV-1-associated myelopathy (HAM/TSP). The V and J genes are TRBV11-3 and TRBJ1-1, with D perhaps TRBD1 (5 bases). In DNA, the CDR3 is TGTGCCAGCAGCTTAGATCAGTGGAGGACAGAAGCTTTCTTT. This encodes CASSLDQWRTEAFF. The entire variable domain, with the rest obtained from reference TRBV11-3 and TRBJ1-1, is as follows: EAGVVQSPRYKIIEKKQPVAFWCNPISGHNTLYWYLQNLGQGPELLIRYENEEAVDDSQLPKDRFSAERLKGVDSTLKIQPAELGDSAVYLCASSLDQWRTEAFFGQGTRLTVV.